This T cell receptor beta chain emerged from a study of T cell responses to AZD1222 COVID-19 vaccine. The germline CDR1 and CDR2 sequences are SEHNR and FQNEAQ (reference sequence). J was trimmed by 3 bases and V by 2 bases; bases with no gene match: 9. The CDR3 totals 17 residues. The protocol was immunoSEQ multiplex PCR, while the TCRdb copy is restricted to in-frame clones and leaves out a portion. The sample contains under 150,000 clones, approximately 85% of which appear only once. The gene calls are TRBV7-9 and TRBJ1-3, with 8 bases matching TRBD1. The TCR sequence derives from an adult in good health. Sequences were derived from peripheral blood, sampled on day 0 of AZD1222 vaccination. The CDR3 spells CASSLRNPTGGGNTIYF. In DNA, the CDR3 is TGTGCCAGCAGCTTACGGAACCCAACAGGGGGTGGAAACACCATATATTTT.